This T cell receptor (beta chain) derives from a study of multiple sclerosis patients with progressive multifocal leukoencephalopathy (dated by TCRdb to about 2019). Regarding the complete study: Peripheral T and B cells were examined in MS patients who developed PML (4 under natalizumab, 1 after alemtuzumab) and in treated patients who did not develop PML. From before therapy, through 6 and 12 months, up to PML onset, two natalizumab-treated patients who later developed PML were tracked longitudinally. The study aimed to detect JC virus-specific or public T-cell expansions arising at the time of PML onset. The investigation overall reported the following: Less diverse TRB repertoires in most PML patients were suggested by lower normalized Shannon entropy, whereas values near 1 were observed in the natalizumab-treated controls. Because of the small, descriptive cohort, whether findings reflect JC virus infection or general immunocompromise remained unclear. Only PML patients had TRB clones above 0.5% frequency, but the clones expanded at PML onset were already present before and during natalizumab therapy. When PML developed, no shared TRBV or TRBJ gene usage and no preferred TRBV-TRBJ pairings were found. Analysis was limited to peripheral blood, even though cerebrospinal fluid or brain lymphocytes might be more informative for natalizumab-associated PML.

Worth noting for this clone: No antigen is known for it. The record has no base qualities; no much larger clone is one base away.

TRB CDR3 regions were amplified from genomic DNA with the immunoSEQ two-step multiplex PCR at survey-level depth. Synthetic inline TR CDR3 controls covering all V-J pairings were spiked into each PCR to estimate template counts and remove amplification bias. Reads were processed so that amplification and sequencing bias were reduced, and quantification was performed against synthetic TR CDR3 analogs. Processing in the source paper ran as follows. Raw data were processed in ImmunoSEQ Analyzer, with out-of-frame sequences and CDR3s containing stop codons removed, and gene names were assigned according to IMGT nomenclature. Repertoire diversity was summarized as normalized Shannon entropy, defined as 1 minus Pielou's evenness. Two TRB sequences were counted as identical only if the two sequences had the same V gene, J gene and CDR3. Public PML clonotypes were defined as CDR3s shared by two or more PML-onset samples but absent from earlier samples, from controls, and from public databases. Skylign with the observed count method was used to analyze CDR3 amino acid composition at each position. Imported from immuneACCESS, the table was reduced by TCRdb to in-frame sequences with V and J called. These copies leave out some clones; in studies compared against another copy, an unresolved V gene accounts for under half, and the cause of the remainder is not known. V and J calls and clone size come straight from that table; D and trimming were deduced from the DNA. The sample table shows under 30,000 clones, and around 91% are seen once. The ten largest clones capture approximately 1.2% of the sample.

The CDR3 numbers 19 residues from cysteine through phenylalanine. This entry keeps only the CDR3 DNA: 57 bases, framed from base 1. Between the V and J ends, shortened by 0 bases and 2 bases respectively, the junction contains 21 bases. Via the germline V gene (reference sequence), CDR1 is PRHDT and CDR2 FYEKMQ. The time point label for this specimen denotes: approximately 12 months of natalizumab therapy. What the treatment or condition label conveys for this sample: on natalizumab therapy at sampling. Roughly 5 natalizumab-treated MS patients who did not develop PML were used as controls and were sampled longitudinally. Interferon beta had previously been received by all listed patients, and all PML patients were female. Blood samples at T1 and T2 were obtained at 6 and 12 months of natalizumab therapy, respectively. Ficoll-Hypaque density gradient centrifugation was used to isolate peripheral blood mononuclear cells.

The chain is assembled from TRBV13 and TRBJ2-3; matching of 6 bases hints at TRBD1 as the D gene. The clonotype was recovered from a human donor with multiple sclerosis. This specimen was PBMCs, taken from a patient treated with natalizumab. The CDR3 protein: CASSLGFAQGSRSTDTQYF. The nucleotide sequence reads TGTGCCAGCAGCTTAGGCTTTGCGCAGGGGAGTAGATCCACAGATACGCAGTATTTT.